This T cell receptor beta chain was documented in a study of chemoradiotherapy in HPV16-positive cancers. Between the trimmed V and J ends, which lost 1 base and 2 bases, there was a span of 9 bases. From germline, CDR1 is KGHSH and CDR2 LQKENI. This CDR3 has 16 residues. Measured with immunoSEQ multiplex PCR; TCRdb has only the in-frame clones, and not every one. The top ten hold around two fifths of the sample, which has several thousand clones, around three quarters seen once. The sequence derives from a human donor with HPV-associated anogenital cancer. V is TRBV18 and J is TRBJ2-6, with a tentative D call TRBD2 (6 bases). The material was obtained from a patient who underwent chemoradiotherapy. CDR3 loop: CASSPRTGAGANVLTF. DNA for the CDR3: TGTGCCAGCTCACCACGTACGGGGGCTGGGGCCAACGTCCTGACTTTC.